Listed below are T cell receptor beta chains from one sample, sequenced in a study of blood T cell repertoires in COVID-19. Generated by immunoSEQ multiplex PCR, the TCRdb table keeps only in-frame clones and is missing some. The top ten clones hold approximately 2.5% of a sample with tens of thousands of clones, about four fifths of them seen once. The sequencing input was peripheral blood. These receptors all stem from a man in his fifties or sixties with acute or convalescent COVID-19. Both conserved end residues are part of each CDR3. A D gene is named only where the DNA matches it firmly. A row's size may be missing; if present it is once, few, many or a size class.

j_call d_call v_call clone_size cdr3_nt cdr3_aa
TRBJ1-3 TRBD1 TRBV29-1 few TGCAGCGTCGTACAGGGGGCTGGAAACACCATATATTTT CSVVQGAGNTIYF
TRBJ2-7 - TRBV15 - TGTGCCACCAGCAGACCGGGACTCCTCGAGCAGTACTTC CATSRPGLLEQYF
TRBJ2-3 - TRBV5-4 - TGTGCCAGCAGCCCGAATCGCAGATCGGATACGCAGTATTTT CASSPNRRSDTQYF
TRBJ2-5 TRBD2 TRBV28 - TGTGCCAGCAGTTCACTGCAACGGGAGGGCCGAGAGACCCAGTACTTC CASSSLQREGRETQYF
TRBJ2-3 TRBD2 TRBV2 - TGTGCCAGCAGTTATAGCGGGGGTATTACTAGCACAGATACGCAGTATTTT CASSYSGGITSTDTQYF
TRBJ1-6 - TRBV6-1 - TGTGCCAGCAGTGAAGCCGGGGGGAGGCCTTCACCCCTCCACTTT CASSEAGGRPSPLHF
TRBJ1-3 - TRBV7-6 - TGTGCCAGCAGCTTAGGTAGCAGGGTCTTCGGAAACACCATATATTTT CASSLGSRVFGNTIYF
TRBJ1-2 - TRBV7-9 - TGTGCCAGCAGCCGCGAGCCCCAGGGGTCCTATGGCTACACCTTC CASSREPQGSYGYTF
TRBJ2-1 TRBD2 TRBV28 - TGTGCCAGCAGTTTAGGGGATAGCGGGAGGCCCCGTATCTACAATGAGCAGTTCTTC CASSLGDSGRPRIYNEQFF
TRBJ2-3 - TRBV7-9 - TGTGCCAGCAGCCCTAGGGGGAGCACAGATACGCAGTATTTT CASSPRGSTDTQYF
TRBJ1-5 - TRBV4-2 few TGTGCCAGCAGCCAAGCAGGGGTGACCAATCAGCCCCAGCATTTT CASSQAGVTNQPQHF
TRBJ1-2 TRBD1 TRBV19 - TGTGCCACTACTTGGACAGGGCTGAGGGGCTACACCTTC CATTWTGLRGYTF
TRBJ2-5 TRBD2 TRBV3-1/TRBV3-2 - TGTGCCAGCAGCCAAGAGTGGGCTAGCGGGGGACAAGAGACCCAGTACTTC CASSQEWASGGQETQYF
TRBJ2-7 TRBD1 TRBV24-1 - TGTGCCACCAGTGATCCCGGGACAGGGGCCTACGAGCAGTACTTC CATSDPGTGAYEQYF
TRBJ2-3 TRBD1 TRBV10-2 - TGCGCCAGCAATACAGGGGGAAGCGCAGATACGCAGTATTTT CASNTGGSADTQYF
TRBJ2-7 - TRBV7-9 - TGTGCCAGCAGCCGGATCCTCGGGGGTCCCGAGCAGTACTTC CASSRILGGPEQYF
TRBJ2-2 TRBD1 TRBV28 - TGTGCCAGCAGTTCAAGACAGGGGCCCACCGGGGAGCTGTTTTTT CASSSRQGPTGELFF
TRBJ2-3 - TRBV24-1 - TGTGCCACCAGTAATCCGGGGAGAAGCACAGATACGCAGTATTTT CATSNPGRSTDTQYF
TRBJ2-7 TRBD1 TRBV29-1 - TGCAGCGTAGGGACAGGATCCTCCGGCGAGCAGTACTTC CSVGTGSSGEQYF
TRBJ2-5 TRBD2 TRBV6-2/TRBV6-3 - TGTGCCAGCAGTTACTCGGAAGGTAGCGGGGGGCCGCAGGAGACCCAGTACTTC CASSYSEGSGGPQETQYF
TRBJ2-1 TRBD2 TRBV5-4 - TGTGCCAGCAGCTTGGCTAGCGGGGACTACAATGAGCAGTTCTTC CASSLASGDYNEQFF
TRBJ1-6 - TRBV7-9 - TGTGCCAGCAGCTTGGAGAATTCACCCCTCCACTTT CASSLENSPLHF
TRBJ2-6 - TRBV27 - TGTGCCAGCAGTTTAGATCAGAACGTCCTGACTTTC CASSLDQNVLTF
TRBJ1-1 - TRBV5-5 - TGTGCCAGCAGCTGGCTAGGCACTGAAGCTTTCTTT CASSWLGTEAFF
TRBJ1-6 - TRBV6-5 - TGTGCCAGCGGAAGCACAGTAGGTAATTCACCCCTCCACTTT CASGSTVGNSPLHF
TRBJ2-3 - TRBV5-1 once TGCGCCAGCAGCTTGAGCGGTGGGTGGACCGCGAGCACAGATACGCAGTATTTT CASSLSGGWTASTDTQYF
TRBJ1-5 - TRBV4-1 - TGCGCCAGCAGCCAAGTGGGGGCGGTAAGCAATCAGCCCCAGCATTTT CASSQVGAVSNQPQHF
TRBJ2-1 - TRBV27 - TGTGCCAGCAATCCTCCGGGCAGGGCGTATGTCAATGAGCAGTTCTTC CASNPPGRAYVNEQFF
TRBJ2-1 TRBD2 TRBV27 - TGTGCCAGCAAGGGACTAGTGTACAATGAGCAGTTCTTC CASKGLVYNEQFF
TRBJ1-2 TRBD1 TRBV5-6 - TGTGCCAGCAGACAAAACAGGGGGCGAGACTATGGCTACACCTTC CASRQNRGRDYGYTF
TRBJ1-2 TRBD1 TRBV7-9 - TGTGCCAGCAGCGCTCGAGAGGGACAGTTGATCGGCTACACCTTC CASSAREGQLIGYTF
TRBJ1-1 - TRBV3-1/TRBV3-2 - TGTGCCAGCAGTTCAGGGAAAATGAACACTGAAGCTTTCTTT CASSSGKMNTEAFF
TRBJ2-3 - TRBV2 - TGTGCCAGATCTACCAGCGGACGCACAGATACGCAGTATTTT CARSTSGRTDTQYF
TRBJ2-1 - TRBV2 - TGTGCCAGCAGTGATTCGGAGCTTGAGGAGCAGTTCTTC CASSDSELEEQFF
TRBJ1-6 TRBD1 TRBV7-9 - TGTGCCAGCAGCCAAGACAGGGCCAATTCACCCCTCCACTTT CASSQDRANSPLHF
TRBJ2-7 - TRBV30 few TGTGCCTGGAGTGCCCCTTCCTACGAGCAGTACTTC CAWSAPSYEQYF
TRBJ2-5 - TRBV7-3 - TGTGCCAGCAGCTACACACAGGGGAGGAAGGGAGAGACCCAGTACTTC CASSYTQGRKGETQYF
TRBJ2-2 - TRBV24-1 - TGTGCCACCAGTGGCAGGGGCGGCACCGGGGAGCTGTTTTTT CATSGRGGTGELFF
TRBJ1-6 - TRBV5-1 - TGCGCCAGCAGCTTGATATACGGGGGGGATTCACCCCTCCACTTT CASSLIYGGDSPLHF
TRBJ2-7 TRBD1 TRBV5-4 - TGTGCCAGCAGCTTGGGACAGGGTTCTAAAGTCTACGAGCAGTACTTC CASSLGQGSKVYEQYF
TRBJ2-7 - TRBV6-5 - TGTGCCAGCAGAGCCCAACCTAGTGGGTCCTACGAGCAGTACTTC CASRAQPSGSYEQYF
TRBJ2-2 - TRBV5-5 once TGTGCCAGCAGCTTTGCCGGGGGAAACACCGGGGAGCTGTTTTTT CASSFAGGNTGELFF
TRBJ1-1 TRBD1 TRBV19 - TGTGCCAGTACTTTTAGGGGGACAGGGGGCACTGAAGCTTTCTTT CASTFRGTGGTEAFF
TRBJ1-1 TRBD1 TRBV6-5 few TGTGCCAGCGCTCAACAGGGGGACACTGAAGCTTTCTTT CASAQQGDTEAFF
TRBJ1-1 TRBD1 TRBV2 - TGTGCCAGCAGTGTAGACAGGGTGAACACTGAAGCTTTCTTT CASSVDRVNTEAFF
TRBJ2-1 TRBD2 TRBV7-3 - TGTGCCAGCAGCACCGCTGGCGGGGGGCGAAATGAGCAGTTCTTC CASSTAGGGRNEQFF
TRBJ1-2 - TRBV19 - TGTGCCAGTAGCTTCCGCGGGGGTGTTGATGGCTACACCTTC CASSFRGGVDGYTF
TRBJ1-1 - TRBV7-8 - TGTGCCAGCAGCTTAGGCGGGTGGGGTTGGACTGAAGCTTTCTTT CASSLGGWGWTEAFF
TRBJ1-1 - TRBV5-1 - TGCGCCAGCACCCAAGGAACCGGGTCCGAAGCTTTCTTT CASTQGTGSEAFF
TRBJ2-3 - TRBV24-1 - TGTGCCACCAGTGCCGTGACAGGCACAGATACGCAGTATTTT CATSAVTGTDTQYF
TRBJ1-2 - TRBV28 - TGTGCCAGCAGTTATGGAGGGAGCGGCGGAGGCTACACCTTC CASSYGGSGGGYTF
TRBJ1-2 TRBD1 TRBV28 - TGTGCCAGTATATCACAGGGGAACTATGGCTACACCTTC CASISQGNYGYTF
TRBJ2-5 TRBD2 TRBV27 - TGTGCCAGCCGCACCCTGCGGGAGGAAGAGACCCAGTACTTC CASRTLREEETQYF
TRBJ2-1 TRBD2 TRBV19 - TGTGCCAGTAGTATAAAAAGCGGGGGGGCCAACAATGAGCAGTTCTTC CASSIKSGGANNEQFF
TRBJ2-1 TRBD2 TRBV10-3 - TGTGCCACCTCGGGACTATCATTAGATGAGCAGTTCTTC CATSGLSLDEQFF
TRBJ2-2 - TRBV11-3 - TGTGCCAGCAGCTTAGAGGGTTGGAGGAACACCGGGGAGCTGTTTTTT CASSLEGWRNTGELFF
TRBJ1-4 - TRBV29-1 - TGCAGCGTTGATCTGGGCTGGAATGAAAAACTGTTTTTT CSVDLGWNEKLFF
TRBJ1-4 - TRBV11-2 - TGTGCCAGCAGCCGACTGGGGAGGGTAGATATAACTAATGAAAAACTGTTTTTT CASSRLGRVDITNEKLFF
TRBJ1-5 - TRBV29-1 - TGCAGCGTTGAATCAGGGGATCAGCCCCAGCATTTT CSVESGDQPQHF